This TCR beta chain was found in a study of T cell responses to AZD1222 COVID-19 vaccine. Study summary: Pooling covered second doses at about 4 or about 12 weeks. Study-wide results and limits: Just 5 to 7 people given AZD1222 tested seropositive at baseline. Sampling captured repertoires only after the peak T cell response. Donor demographics were predominantly white British with a female majority; clonal diversity may be underestimated.

As regards this clone: Its antigen is undetermined.

Trimming stripped 4 bases from V and 0 bases from J, with 10 bases between. The germline CDR1 and CDR2 sequences are SGHNT and YENEEA. The CDR3 extends over 14 amino acids. The table came from immunoSEQ multiplex PCR; TCRdb's copy has only in-frame clones and leaves some out. The sample holds over 100,000 clones, around 87% seen once. The sample here was peripheral blood, taken on day 0 of AZD1222 vaccination. The sequence was obtained from an adult in good health. The rearrangement uses TRBV11-3 and TRBJ2-7; D may be TRBD1 (6 bases). CDR3 sequence (DNA): TGTGCCAGCAGCTCGACAGGCCTCTCCTACGAGCAGTACTTC. Translating it yields CASSSTGLSYEQYF.